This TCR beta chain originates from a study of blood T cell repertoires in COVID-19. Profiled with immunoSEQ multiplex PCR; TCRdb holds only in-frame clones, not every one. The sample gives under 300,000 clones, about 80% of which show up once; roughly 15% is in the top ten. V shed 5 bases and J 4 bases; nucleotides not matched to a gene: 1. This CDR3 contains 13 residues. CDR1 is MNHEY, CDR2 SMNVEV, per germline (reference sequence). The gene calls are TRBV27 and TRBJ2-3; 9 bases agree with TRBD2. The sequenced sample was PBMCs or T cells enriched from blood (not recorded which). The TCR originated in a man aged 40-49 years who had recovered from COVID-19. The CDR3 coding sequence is TGTGCCAGCAGTAAGCGGGGGGCAGATACGCAGTATTTT. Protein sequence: CASSKRGADTQYF.